This T cell receptor beta chain is from a study of blood T cell repertoires in COVID-19. As for the study in general: Samples taken during acute and convalescent COVID-19 were collected in the United States, Italy and Spain.

Some clones are missing from TCRdb's copy, which holds only in-frame ones; the method was immunoSEQ multiplex PCR. Of tens of thousands of clones listed, 70% to 90% were seen once; the top ten hold around 2.7%. The CDR3 is made up of 16 amino acids. Germline V gene lookup returns CDR1 SGHDT and CDR2 YYEEEE. The V segment lost 4 bases and the J segment 3 bases; nucleotides outside the gene matches: 9. The source is a human donor in a cohort sampled during active COVID-19. The sample consisted of peripheral blood. The gene calls are TRBV5-6 and TRBJ1-3; TRBD1 matches at 8 bases. The CDR3 nucleotides read TGTGCCAGCAGCCGCCCGGACAGGGTGGGTGGAAACACCATATATTTT. Amino acid sequence: CASSRPDRVGGNTIYF.